This is a list of T cell receptor beta chains from one sample in a study of Graves' ophthalmopathy and Graves' hyperthyroidism. TCRdb ran MiXCR on the multiplex PCR reads and lists one entry per CDR3 protein. The sample carries around 1.1 million distinct CDR3 sequences, about 36% recorded once. The sample comprised peripheral blood or thyroid tissue (not recorded which). Source of these receptors: an adult man with Graves' hyperthyroidism. Both conserved end residues are part of each CDR3. D genes are given only for firm matches. Expanded clones get a size class; other rows say once, few or many, or leave the size out.

j_call: TRBJ2-5
clone_size: .
d_call: TRBD2
cdr3_length: 15
v_call: TRBV7-9
cdr3_nt: TGTGCCAGCAGCCAGATAGCGGGAGGGCAAGAGACCCAGTACTTC
cdr3_aa: CASSQIAGGQETQYF

j_call: TRBJ1-5
clone_size: many
d_call: .
cdr3_length: 15
v_call: TRBV19
cdr3_nt: TGTGCCAGTAGTATCCACGGACAGATCAATCAGCCCCAGCATTTT
cdr3_aa: CASSIHGQINQPQHF

j_call: TRBJ1-1
clone_size: many
d_call: .
cdr3_length: 15
v_call: TRBV5-1
cdr3_nt: TGCGCCAGCGGCCCCTTGGGGGGCCTGCACACTGAAGCTTTCTTT
cdr3_aa: CASGPLGGLHTEAFF

j_call: TRBJ2-7
clone_size: many
d_call: .
cdr3_length: 13
v_call: TRBV19
cdr3_nt: TGTGCCAGTCGGGACATATCCTCCTACGAGCAGTACTTC
cdr3_aa: CASRDISSYEQYF

j_call: TRBJ2-2
clone_size: .
d_call: .
cdr3_length: 13
v_call: TRBV6-4
cdr3_nt: TGTGCCAGCAGTGATCGGTTATCCGGGGAGCTGTTTTTT
cdr3_aa: CASSDRLSGELFF

j_call: TRBJ1-6
clone_size: once
d_call: .
cdr3_length: 16
v_call: TRBV9
cdr3_nt: TGTGCCAGCAGCGTAGAAGGAGGGGGAGACAATTCACCCCTCCACTTT
cdr3_aa: CASSVEGGGDNSPLHF

j_call: TRBJ1-1
clone_size: .
d_call: .
cdr3_length: 12
v_call: TRBV7-8
cdr3_nt: TGTGCCAGCAGCTTAGCGGGGGGGGGGGCTTTCTTT
cdr3_aa: CASSLAGGGAFF

j_call: TRBJ1-1
clone_size: .
d_call: .
cdr3_length: 10
v_call: TRBV29-1
cdr3_nt: TGCAGCGCCGAGAATGGAGGAGCTTTCTTT
cdr3_aa: CSAENGGAFF

j_call: TRBJ2-5
clone_size: .
d_call: .
cdr3_length: 16
v_call: TRBV7-9
cdr3_nt: TGTGCCAGCAGCTTCGAACCGGCAAAGGACACACGGACCCAGTACTTC
cdr3_aa: CASSFEPAKDTRTQYF

j_call: TRBJ2-5
clone_size: .
d_call: .
cdr3_length: 17
v_call: TRBV20-1
cdr3_nt: TGCAGTGCTAGAGATCGGCTCACCCAGGCGGCCCAAGAGACCCAGTACTTC
cdr3_aa: CSARDRLTQAAQETQYF

j_call: TRBJ2-5
clone_size: .
d_call: .
cdr3_length: 17
v_call: TRBV10-3
cdr3_nt: TGTGCCATCAGTGATCCCCGCAGGGGTGCCGGGGAAGAGACCCAGTACTTC
cdr3_aa: CAISDPRRGAGEETQYF

j_call: TRBJ1-1
clone_size: .
d_call: .
cdr3_length: 12
v_call: TRBV7-8
cdr3_nt: TGTGCCAGCAGGTCTGGGGCGGGGAAAGCTTTCTTT
cdr3_aa: CASRSGAGKAFF

j_call: TRBJ2-2
clone_size: many
d_call: TRBD2
cdr3_length: 14
v_call: TRBV10-3
cdr3_nt: TGTGCCATCAAGACTAGCGGGAACACCGGGGAGCTGTTTTTT
cdr3_aa: CAIKTSGNTGELFF

j_call: TRBJ1-1
clone_size: .
d_call: .
cdr3_length: 15
v_call: TRBV12-3/TRBV12-4
cdr3_nt: TGTGCCAGCAGCCATAATAGAGCAGCCAACACTGAAGCTTTCTTT
cdr3_aa: CASSHNRAANTEAFF

j_call: TRBJ2-5
clone_size: many
d_call: TRBD1
cdr3_length: 14
v_call: TRBV20-1
cdr3_nt: TGCAGTGCTCCCGGGATAACAGGGGGAGAGACCCAGTACTTC
cdr3_aa: CSAPGITGGETQYF

j_call: TRBJ1-2
clone_size: .
d_call: .
cdr3_length: 15
v_call: TRBV7-2
cdr3_nt: TGTGCCAGCAGCTTACCCACAGGGAGCGAGAATGGCTACACCTTC
cdr3_aa: CASSLPTGSENGYTF

j_call: TRBJ1-2
clone_size: few
d_call: .
cdr3_length: 16
v_call: TRBV6-5
cdr3_nt: TGTGCCAGCAGTGAAGAAGGGAGACGGGTCGCCTATGGCTACACCTTC
cdr3_aa: CASSEEGRRVAYGYTF

j_call: TRBJ1-3
clone_size: many
d_call: .
cdr3_length: 15
v_call: TRBV9
cdr3_nt: TGTGCCAGCAGCGCCGACATGAACTCTGGAAACACCATATATTTT
cdr3_aa: CASSADMNSGNTIYF